The clone carrying this T cell receptor beta chain was recorded only once. Sequencing was performed with immunoSEQ multiplex PCR; in TCRdb, only in-frame clones are kept and a portion is missing. The repertoire holds 250,000 to 300,000 clones, approximately 88% seen once, with 1.7% in the top ten. Each participant's cohort was designated according to participant-reported clinical history. In Cohort 3, a recovered donor had either two negative PCRs, clearance, or symptom resolution. The sample comes from a study of blood T cell repertoires in COVID-19. Study in general: The origin of the acute and convalescent COVID-19 samples was the United States, Italy and Spain.

The origin of this receptor is a woman aged 40 to 49 who had recovered from COVID-19. Sequenced input: PBMCs or T cells enriched from blood (not recorded which).

DNA for the CDR3: TGTGCCAGCAGCTCATCGACTAGCGGGGACCAAGAGACCCAGTACTTC. This encodes CASSSSTSGDQETQYF. V is TRBV13 and J is TRBJ2-5, with 11 bases matching TRBD2. The CDR3 covers 16 residues. V was clipped by 4 bases and J by 0 bases; unmatched bases: 4. CDR1 and CDR2 (germline): PRHDT, FYEKMQ (reference sequence).